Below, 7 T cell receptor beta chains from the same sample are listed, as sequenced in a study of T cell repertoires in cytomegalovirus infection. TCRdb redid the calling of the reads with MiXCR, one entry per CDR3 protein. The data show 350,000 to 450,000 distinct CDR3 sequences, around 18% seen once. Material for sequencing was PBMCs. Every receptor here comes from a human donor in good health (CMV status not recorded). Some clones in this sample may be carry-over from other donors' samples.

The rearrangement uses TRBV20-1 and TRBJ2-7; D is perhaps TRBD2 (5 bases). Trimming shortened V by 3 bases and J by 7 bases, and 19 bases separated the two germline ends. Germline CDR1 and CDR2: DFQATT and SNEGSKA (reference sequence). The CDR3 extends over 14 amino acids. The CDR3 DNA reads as TGCAGTGCTAGGAGCTGGTCTACGTCGGGGGAGCAGTACTTC. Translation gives CSARSWSTSGEQYF.

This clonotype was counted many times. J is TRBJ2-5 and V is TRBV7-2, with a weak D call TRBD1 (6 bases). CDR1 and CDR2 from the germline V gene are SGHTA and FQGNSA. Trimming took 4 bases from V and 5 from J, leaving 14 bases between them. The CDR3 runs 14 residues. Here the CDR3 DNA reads TGTGCCAGCAGCTCCTCCGACAGGTTGGAGACCCAGTACTTC. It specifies CASSSSDRLETQYF.

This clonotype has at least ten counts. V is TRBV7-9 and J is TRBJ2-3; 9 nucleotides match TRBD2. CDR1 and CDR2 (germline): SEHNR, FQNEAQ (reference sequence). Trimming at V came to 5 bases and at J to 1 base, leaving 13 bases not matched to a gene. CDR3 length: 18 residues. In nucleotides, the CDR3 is TGTGCCAGCAGCCCCCGCAGCGGACTAGCGACACGCACAGATACGCAGTATTTT. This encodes CASSPRSGLATRTDTQYF. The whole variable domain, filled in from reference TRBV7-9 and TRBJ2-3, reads DTGVSQNPRHKITKRGQNVTFRCDPISEHNRLYWYRQTLGQGPEFLTYFQNEAQLEKSRLLSDRFSAERPKGSFSTLEIQRTEQGDSAMYLCASSPRSGLATRTDTQYFGPGTRLTVL.

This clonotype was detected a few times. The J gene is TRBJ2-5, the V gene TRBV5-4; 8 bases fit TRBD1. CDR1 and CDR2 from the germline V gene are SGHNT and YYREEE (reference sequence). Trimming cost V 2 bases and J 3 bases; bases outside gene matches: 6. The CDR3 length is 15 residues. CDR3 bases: TGTGCCAGCAGCTTAAGACAGGGGCCCAAAGAGACCCAGTACTTC. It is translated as CASSLRQGPKETQYF. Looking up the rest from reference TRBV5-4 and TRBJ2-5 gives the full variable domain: ETGVTQSPTHLIKTRGQQVTLRCSSQSGHNTVSWYQQALGQGPQFIFQYYREEENGRGNFPPRFSGLQFPNYSSELNVNALELDDSALYLCASSLRQGPKETQYFGPGTRLLVL.

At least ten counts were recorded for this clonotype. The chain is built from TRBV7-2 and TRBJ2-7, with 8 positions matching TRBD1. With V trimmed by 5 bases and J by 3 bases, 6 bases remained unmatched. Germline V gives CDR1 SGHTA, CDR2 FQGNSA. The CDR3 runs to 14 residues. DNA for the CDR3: TGTGCCAGCAGCACCCTACAGGGGGGCTACGAGCAGTACTTC. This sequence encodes CASSTLQGGYEQYF. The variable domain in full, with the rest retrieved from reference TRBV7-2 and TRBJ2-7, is GAGVSQSPSNKVTEKGKDVELRCDPISGHTALYWYRQSLGQGLEFLIYFQGNSAPDKSGLPSDRFSAERTGGSVSTLTIQRTQQEDSAVYLCASSTLQGGYEQYFGPGTRLTVT.

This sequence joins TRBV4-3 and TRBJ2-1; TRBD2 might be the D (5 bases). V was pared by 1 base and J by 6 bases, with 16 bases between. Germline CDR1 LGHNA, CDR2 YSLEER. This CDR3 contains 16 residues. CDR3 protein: CASSQGLGRRGNEQFF. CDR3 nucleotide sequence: TGCGCCAGCAGCCAAGGATTGGGCCGCCGGGGCAATGAGCAGTTCTTC.

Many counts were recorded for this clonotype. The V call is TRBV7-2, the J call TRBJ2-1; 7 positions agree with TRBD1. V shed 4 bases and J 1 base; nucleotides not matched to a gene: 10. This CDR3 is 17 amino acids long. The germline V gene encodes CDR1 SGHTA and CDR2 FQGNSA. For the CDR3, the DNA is TGTGCCAGCAGCTCCATCACAGGGGCAGGTTCCTACAATGAGCAGTTCTTC. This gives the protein CASSSITGAGSYNEQFF. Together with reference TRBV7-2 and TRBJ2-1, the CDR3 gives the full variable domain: GAGVSQSPSNKVTEKGKDVELRCDPISGHTALYWYRQSLGQGLEFLIYFQGNSAPDKSGLPSDRFSAERTGGSVSTLTIQRTQQEDSAVYLCASSSITGAGSYNEQFFGPGTRLTVL.